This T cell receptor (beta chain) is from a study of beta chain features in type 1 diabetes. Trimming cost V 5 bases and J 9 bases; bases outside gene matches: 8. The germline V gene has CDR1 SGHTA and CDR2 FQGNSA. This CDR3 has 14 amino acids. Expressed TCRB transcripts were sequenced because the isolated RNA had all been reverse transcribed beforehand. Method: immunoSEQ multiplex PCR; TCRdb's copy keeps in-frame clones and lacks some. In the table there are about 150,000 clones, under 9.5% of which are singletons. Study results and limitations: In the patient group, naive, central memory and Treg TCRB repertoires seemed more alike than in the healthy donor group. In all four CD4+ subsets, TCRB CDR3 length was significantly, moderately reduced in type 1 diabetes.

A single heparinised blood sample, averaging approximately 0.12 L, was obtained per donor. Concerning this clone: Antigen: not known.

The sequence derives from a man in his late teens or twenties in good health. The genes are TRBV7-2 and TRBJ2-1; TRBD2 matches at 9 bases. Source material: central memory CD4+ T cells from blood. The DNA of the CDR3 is TGTGCCAGCAGCCGTAGCGGGAGTAACGGTGAGCAGTTCTTC. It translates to CASSRSGSNGEQFF.